Below, 11 T cell receptor beta chains from the same sample are listed, as sequenced in a study of shared clonotypes between healthy human individuals. Here immunoSEQ multiplex PCR was the method, and the copy in TCRdb shows in-frame clones only, minus some. This table holds under 1,900,000 clones, around 98.5% found once. The sample was naive CD4+ T cells sorted from blood. Subset specified: CD45RA+ positively selected. Receptors were obtained from a young man in good health.

The chain joins TRBV30 to TRBJ2-3, with 8 bases identical to TRBD2. The V gene's germline CDR1 is GTSNPN and CDR2 SVGIG (reference sequence). The CDR3 has 14 residues. Trimming took 3 bases from V and 2 from J; bases not matched to a gene: 4. CDR3 amino acids: CAWSPGGATDTQYF. The CDR3 DNA sequence: TGTGCCTGGAGCCCGGGAGGGGCCACAGATACGCAGTATTTT. Filled out from reference TRBV30 and TRBJ2-3, the complete variable domain reads SQTIHQWPATLVQPVGSPLSLECTVEGTSNPNLYWYRQAAGRGLQLLFYSVGIGQISSEVPQNLSASRPQDRQFILSSKKLLLSDSGFYLCAWSPGGATDTQYFGPGTRLTVL.

The chain links TRBV2 to TRBJ2-7; TRBD2 matches 7 bases. With V trimmed by 4 bases and J by 6 bases, 3 bases remained unmatched. Germline V gene lookup returns CDR1 SNHLY and CDR2 FYNNEI. There are 12 residues in the CDR3. In DNA form, the CDR3 reads TGTGCCAGCAGTGTGGGGGAGGGCGAGCAGTACTTC. Residues: CASSVGEGEQYF.

The J gene is TRBJ2-7, the V gene TRBV11-2; no firm D call. Per the germline V gene, CDR1 is SGHAT and CDR2 is FQNNGV. V lost 5 bases and J lost 5, with 10 bases in between. The length of the CDR3 is 12 residues. The DNA of the CDR3 is TGTGCCAGCAGCCGACCCCGAAACGAGCAGTACTTC. Residues: CASSRPRNEQYF. Using reference TRBV11-2 and TRBJ2-7 for the parts outside the CDR3, the full variable domain is EAGVAQSPRYKIIEKRQSVAFWCNPISGHATLYWYQQILGQGPKLLIQFQNNGVVDDSQLPKDRFSAERLKGVDSTLKIQPAKLEDSAVYLCASSRPRNEQYFGPGTRLTVT.

This chain joins TRBV29-1 and TRBJ2-1, with a tentative D call TRBD1 (5 bases). The V and J ends lost 8 bases and 2 bases respectively, with 10 bases between them. CDR1 and CDR2 from the germline V gene are SQVTM and ANQGSEA. The CDR3 length is 12 residues. CDR3 nucleotide sequence: TGCAGCTCCAGGGAACCCTACAATGAGCAGTTCTTC. Encoded protein: CSSREPYNEQFF.

The chain joins TRBV7-9 to TRBJ1-4; D uncertain. Germline CDR1 and CDR2: SEHNR and FQNEAQ (reference sequence). Trimming pared 3 bases from V and 7 bases from J, leaving 6 bases between. The CDR3 loop spans 12 amino acids. CDR3 coding DNA: TGTGCCAGCAGCTTGACCCGTGAAAAACTGTTTTTT. Its protein is CASSLTREKLFF.

The rearrangement links TRBV27 to TRBJ2-7, with 10 nucleotides matching TRBD2. In germline, CDR1 is MNHEY, CDR2 SMNVEV (reference sequence). V gave up 4 bases and J gave up 3 bases; unmatched junction bases: 12. This CDR3 is 17 amino acids long. CDR3 region: CASSSVEAGGNRYEQYF. The CDR3 DNA is TGTGCCAGCAGTTCGGTCGAAGCGGGAGGGAATCGCTACGAGCAGTACTTC.

With regard to this clone: The sample has other DNA sequences that encode this CDR3 too. The V and J genes are TRBV6-5 and TRBJ2-5; D unclear. This CDR3 spans 12 amino acids. Trimming took 2 bases from V and 4 from J, leaving 5 bases between them. From germline, CDR1 is MNHEY and CDR2 SVGAGI. In DNA form, the CDR3 reads TGTGCCAGCAGTTACAGTGGAGAGACCCAGTACTTC. Its translation: CASSYSGETQYF.

The V call is TRBV28, the J call TRBJ1-1; D might be TRBD1 (6 bases). The CDR3 spans 12 residues. Trimming took 3 bases from V and 8 from J, leaving 10 bases between them. Germline V gene data show CDR1 as MDHEN and CDR2 as SYDVKM. CDR3 sequence reads: CASSLGGREAFF. CDR3 bases: TGTGCCAGCAGTTTGGGGGGCAGAGAAGCTTTCTTT.

The chain has TRBV6-5 and TRBJ1-3, with 7 bases matching TRBD1. Germline-derived CDR1 and CDR2 are MNHEY and SVGAGI. The V segment lost 10 bases and the J segment 3 bases; nucleotides outside the gene matches: 6. This CDR3 region has 13 residues. CDR3 sequence (DNA): TGTGCCACCAGGGGGGGGGTTGGAAACACCATATATTTT. Its translation is CATRGGVGNTIYF.

This clone was detected only once. Other DNA sequences in this sample translate to the same CDR3. The CDR3, as DNA: TGTGCCAGCAGCGTAGACGGGAGGTTGGCAGATACGCAGTATTTT. This sequence encodes CASSVDGRLADTQYF. The rearrangement uses TRBV9 and TRBJ2-3, with 7 nucleotides matching TRBD2. Germline trimming cut 0 bases from V and 4 bases from J; bases unmatched to any gene: 5. The CDR3 length is 15 residues. The germline CDR1 and CDR2 sequences are SGDLS and YYNGEE.

The chain uses TRBV7-2 and TRBJ2-7; tentatively, D is TRBD1 (6 bases). The CDR3 is made up of 13 amino acids. The V gene lost 5 bases and the J gene lost 3 bases, with 11 bases spanning the gap. Looked up from germline, CDR1 is SGHTA and CDR2 is FQGNSA. CDR3 DNA sequence: TGTGCCAGCAGCCGGACAGTTGACTACGAGCAGTACTTC. This codes for CASSRTVDYEQYF.